This entry features one T cell receptor (beta chain) sequence. Its antigen is undetermined. The authors ran a second PCR of about 6 to 12 cycles using a sample-barcoded 5' primer and a J-beta primer mix. Each cDNA molecule received a tag from a template-switch adaptor that had 12 random nucleotides. TCRdb recomputed calls from the 5' RACE reads with MiXCR, one row per CDR3 protein. The sample carries approximately 900,000 distinct CDR3 sequences, roughly 52% recorded once. Trimming shortened V by 2 bases and J by 7 bases, and 12 bases separated the two germline ends. CDR1 and CDR2 from the germline V gene are MDHEN and SYDVKM. This CDR3 has 15 residues. The people who gave samples were healthy Caucasians from Russia, aged about 6 to 100. Total RNA extracted from each sample amounted to at least 5.5 micrograms. This specimen comes from a study of blood T cells in healthy people across ages. The study's findings and limits: Higher diversity, along with more naive CD4+ cells, distinguished long-lived donors from aged donors.

The chain joins TRBV28 to TRBJ1-6; D is unresolved. This TCR was sampled from a man under 40 in good health. Sequencing was done on a sample of blood. The CDR3 sequence is CASSLLNSVNSPLHF. Written as DNA, the CDR3 is TGTGCCAGCAGTTTACTTAACAGTGTGAATTCACCCCTCCACTTT.